The rows below give T cell receptor beta chains drawn from one sample of a study of glioma-infiltrating T cells. TCRdb processed the multiplex PCR reads anew with MiXCR; each CDR3 protein has one entry. The sample carries roughly 190,000 distinct CDR3 sequences, around 30% recorded once. The specimen was glioma tissue, nonneoplastic brain tissue, or PBMCs (not recorded which). These receptor sequences come from a human donor with low-grade glioma or glioblastoma, undergoing nonglioma brain surgery, or in good health (not recorded which). Both conserved end residues are part of each CDR3. Each record gives: D gene, J gene, clone size, CDR3 length, V gene, CDR3 protein, CDR3 DNA. D genes are given only for firm matches. Clone size is not always given. Where it is, it says once, few, many or a class for expanded clones.

NA TRBJ2-3 NA 16 TRBV19 CASSRLITADTDTQYF TGTGCCAGTAGTCGCTTGATTACCGCGGACACAGATACGCAGTATTTT
NA TRBJ1-1 many 14 TRBV3-1 CASRSSNQGNEAFF TGTGCCAGCAGATCTTCTAACCAGGGAAACGAAGCTTTCTTT
NA TRBJ2-2 many 17 TRBV24-1 CATSDHGTSFAPGELFF TGTGCCACCAGTGATCACGGGACTTCCTTCGCTCCCGGGGAGCTGTTTTTT
TRBD2 TRBJ2-1 many 16 TRBV7-6 CASSSQAGSSYNEQFF TGTGCCAGCAGCTCCCAAGCGGGAAGCTCCTACAATGAGCAGTTCTTC
NA TRBJ1-2 many 13 TRBV27 CASSFGVGGGYTF TGTGCCAGCAGTTTTGGGGTTGGGGGGGGCTACACCTTC
TRBD2 TRBJ2-3 NA 16 TRBV28 CASSFGLAGGPDTQYF TGTGCCAGCAGTTTCGGACTAGCGGGAGGCCCAGATACGCAGTATTTT
NA TRBJ2-7 few 14 TRBV29-1 CSVERVGGPYEQYF TGCAGCGTTGAACGTGTCGGGGGCCCCTACGAGCAGTACTTC
TRBD2 TRBJ2-5 many 15 TRBV6-1 CASSENAGGQETQYF TGTGCCAGCAGTGAAAACGCGGGAGGCCAGGAGACCCAGTACTTC
NA TRBJ1-2 NA 17 TRBV12-3/TRBV12-4 CASSSVRPSTGNYGYTF TGTGCCAGCAGTTCAGTCCGCCCTTCAACAGGGAACTATGGCTACACCTTC
NA TRBJ1-1 many 11 TRBV29-1 CSVAGTAEAFF TGCAGCGTTGCAGGGACCGCTGAAGCTTTCTTT
NA TRBJ2-1 many 15 TRBV20-1 CSARDNQRSYNEQFF TGCAGTGCTAGAGATAACCAGCGGAGTTACAATGAGCAGTTCTTC
NA TRBJ2-1 many 13 TRBV3-1 CASSQRQNSEQFF TGTGCCAGCAGCCAAAGACAAAACAGTGAGCAGTTCTTC
NA TRBJ2-3 NA 16 TRBV12-3/TRBV12-4 CASSFWKSLSTDTQYF TGTGCCAGCAGTTTTTGGAAGAGTCTTAGCACAGATACGCAGTATTTT
NA TRBJ2-5 NA 14 TRBV29-1 CSVKRNRDTETQYF TGCAGCGTCAAGCGTAACCGGGACACTGAGACCCAGTACTTC
NA TRBJ2-7 NA 16 TRBV29-1 CSVSIQRRDFSYEQYF TGCAGCGTAAGCATCCAGAGGAGGGACTTCTCCTACGAGCAGTACTTC
TRBD2 TRBJ2-3 NA 16 TRBV5-1 CASSLHERERSDTQYF TGCGCCAGCAGCTTACATGAGCGGGAGAGGTCAGATACGCAGTATTTT
TRBD2 TRBJ2-1 NA 16 TRBV19 CASSPSSGTRRNEQFF TGTGCCAGTAGTCCAAGTAGCGGGACGAGGCGGAATGAGCAGTTCTTC
TRBD1 TRBJ2-7 NA 15 TRBV4-1 CASSQRAGGSYEQYF TGCGCCAGCAGCCAGAGGGCAGGGGGCTCCTACGAGCAGTACTTC
NA TRBJ1-2 many 14 TRBV27 CASSLGRGNYGYTF TGTGCCAGCAGTTTAGGTCGCGGGAACTATGGCTACACCTTC
NA TRBJ2-2 many 12 TRBV29-1 CSVEDHTGELFF TGCAGCGTTGAAGATCACACCGGGGAGCTGTTTTTT
TRBD2 TRBJ2-7 many 15 TRBV6-1 CASSLGLAGVYEQYF TGTGCCAGCAGTTTGGGACTAGCGGGAGTCTACGAGCAGTACTTC
TRBD2 TRBJ2-2 many 15 TRBV6-2/TRBV6-3 CASSLTSGSTGELFF TGTGCCAGCAGCCTGACTAGCGGGTCCACCGGGGAGCTGTTTTTT
TRBD2 TRBJ2-7 NA 16 TRBV5-1 CASSSTSGSSYNEQYF TGCGCCAGCAGCTCCACTAGCGGGAGCTCCTACAATGAGCAGTACTTC
NA TRBJ2-3 many 15 TRBV27 CASSLIAERTDTQYF TGTGCCAGCAGTCTAATAGCGGAACGCACAGATACGCAGTATTTT
TRBD2 TRBJ2-7 NA 14 TRBV7-2 CASSPREDDYEQYF TGTGCCAGCAGCCCTCGGGAGGACGACTACGAGCAGTACTTC
NA TRBJ2-2 NA 18 TRBV3-1 CASSEHPPGLELTGELFF TGTGCCAGCAGCGAACACCCGCCGGGCCTAGAACTTACCGGGGAGCTGTTTTTT
TRBD2 TRBJ2-5 many 16 TRBV7-2 CASSFGTSGRQETQYF TGTGCCAGCAGCTTCGGGACTAGCGGGCGTCAAGAGACCCAGTACTTC
NA TRBJ2-7 many 13 TRBV7-2 CASIPPSTSEQYF TGTGCCAGCATCCCGCCTAGTACGAGCGAGCAGTACTTC
NA TRBJ1-6 many 13 TRBV5-1 CASRDRDNSPLHF TGCGCCAGCAGGGATAGGGATAATTCACCCCTCCACTTT
NA TRBJ2-7 NA 11 TRBV24-1 CATKSSYEQYF TGTGCCACCAAATCCTCCTACGAGCAGTACTTC
NA TRBJ2-7 few 13 TRBV12-3/TRBV12-4 CASSFQQTYEQYF TGTGCCAGCAGTTTCCAGCAAACCTACGAGCAGTACTTC
NA TRBJ1-1 many 15 TRBV3-1 CASSQESGWNTEAFF TGTGCCAGCAGCCAAGAATCGGGATGGAACACTGAAGCTTTCTTT
NA TRBJ2-7 NA 15 TRBV19 CASSITSERDYEQYF TGTGCCAGTAGTATCACCAGCGAAAGAGACTACGAGCAGTACTTC